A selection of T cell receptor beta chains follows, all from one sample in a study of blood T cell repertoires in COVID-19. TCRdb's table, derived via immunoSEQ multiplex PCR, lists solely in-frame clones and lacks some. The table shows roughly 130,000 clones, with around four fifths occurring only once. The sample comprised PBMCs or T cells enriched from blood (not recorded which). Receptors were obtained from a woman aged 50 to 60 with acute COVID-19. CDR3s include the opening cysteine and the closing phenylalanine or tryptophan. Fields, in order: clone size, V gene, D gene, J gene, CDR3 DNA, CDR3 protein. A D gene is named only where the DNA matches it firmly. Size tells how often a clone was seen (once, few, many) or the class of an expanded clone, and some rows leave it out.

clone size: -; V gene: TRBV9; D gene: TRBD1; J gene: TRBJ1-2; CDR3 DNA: TGTGCCAGCAGCGTAGGGGACAGGAGGTCCTATGGCTACACCTTC; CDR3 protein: CASSVGDRRSYGYTF
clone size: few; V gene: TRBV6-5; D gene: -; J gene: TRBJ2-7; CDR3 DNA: TGTGCCAGCAGTCCCCGGACTGGACCCTACGAGCAGTACTTC; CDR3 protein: CASSPRTGPYEQYF
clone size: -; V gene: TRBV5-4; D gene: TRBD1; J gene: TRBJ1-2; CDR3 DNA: TGTGCCAGCAGCCAGGACAGGAACTATGGCTACACCTTC; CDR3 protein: CASSQDRNYGYTF
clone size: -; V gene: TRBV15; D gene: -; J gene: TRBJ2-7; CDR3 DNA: TGTGCCACCAGCAGAGACAGGGGCCCCTACGAGCAGTACTTC; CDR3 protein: CATSRDRGPYEQYF
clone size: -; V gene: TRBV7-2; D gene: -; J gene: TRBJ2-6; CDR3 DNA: TGTGCCAGCTCCCTGGGGGCCCTCCCTGGGGCCAACGTCCTGACTTTC; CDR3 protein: CASSLGALPGANVLTF
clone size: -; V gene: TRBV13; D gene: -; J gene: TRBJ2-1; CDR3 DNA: TGTGCCAGCAGCTTAGGGCGCCCCCTATACAATGAGCAGTTCTTC; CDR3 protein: CASSLGRPLYNEQFF
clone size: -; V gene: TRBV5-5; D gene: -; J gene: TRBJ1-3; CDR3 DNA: TGTGCCAGCAGCGACACCCCGAGTACTTCTGGAAACACCATATATTTT; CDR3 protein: CASSDTPSTSGNTIYF
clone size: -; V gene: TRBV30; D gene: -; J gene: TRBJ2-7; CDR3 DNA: TGTGCCTGGGCGACCTATAGCGCCAACTACGAGCAGTACTTC; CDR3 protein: CAWATYSANYEQYF
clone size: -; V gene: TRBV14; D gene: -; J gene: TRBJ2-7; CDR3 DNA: TGTGCCAGCAGCCAACCGGCGGGCATAGGCGAGCAGTACTTC; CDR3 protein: CASSQPAGIGEQYF
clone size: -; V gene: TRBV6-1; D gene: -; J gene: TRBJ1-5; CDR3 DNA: TGTGCCAGCAGTGACAGGGTAAGCAATCAGCCCCAGCATTTT; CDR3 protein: CASSDRVSNQPQHF
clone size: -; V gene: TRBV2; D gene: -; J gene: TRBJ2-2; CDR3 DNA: TGTGCCACCAAGGGGCAGATGAACACCGGGGAGCTGTTTTTT; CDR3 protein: CATKGQMNTGELFF
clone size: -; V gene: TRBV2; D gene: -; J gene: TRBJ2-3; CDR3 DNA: TGTGCCAGCAGTGAACTAGCGCGGGCAGATACGCAGTATTTT; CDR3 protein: CASSELARADTQYF
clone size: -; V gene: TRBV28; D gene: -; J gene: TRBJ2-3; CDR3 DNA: TGTGCCAGCAACCCGCCCGCAGGCTCTCCTAGCACAGATACGCAGTATTTT; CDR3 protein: CASNPPAGSPSTDTQYF
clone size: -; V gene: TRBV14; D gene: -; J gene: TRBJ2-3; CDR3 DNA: TGTGCCAGCAGCCAAGACCAGCTAGGTGGTACGCAGTATTTT; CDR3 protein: CASSQDQLGGTQYF
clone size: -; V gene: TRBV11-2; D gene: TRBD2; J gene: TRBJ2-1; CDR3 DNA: TGTGCCAGCAGCCGGGACGCGGGAGGAAATTACTATGAGCAGTTCTTC; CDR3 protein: CASSRDAGGNYYEQFF
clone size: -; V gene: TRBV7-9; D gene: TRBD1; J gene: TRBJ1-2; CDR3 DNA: TGTGCCAGCAGCTTAGCCCTCAGCGACAGGGGCTATGGCTACACCTTC; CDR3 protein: CASSLALSDRGYGYTF
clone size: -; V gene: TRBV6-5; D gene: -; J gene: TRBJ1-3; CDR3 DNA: TGTGCCAGCCGGAGGCTAGAATCTGGAAACACCATATATTTT; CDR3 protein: CASRRLESGNTIYF
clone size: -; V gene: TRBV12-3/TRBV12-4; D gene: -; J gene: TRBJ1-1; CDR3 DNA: TGTGCCATCGTCACAGTTCAGAACACTGAAGCTTTCTTT; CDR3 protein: CAIVTVQNTEAFF
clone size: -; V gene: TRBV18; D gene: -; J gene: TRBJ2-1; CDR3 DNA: TGTGCCAGCTCACCTCCCTCCCTCTTCAATGAGCAGTTCTTC; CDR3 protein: CASSPPSLFNEQFF
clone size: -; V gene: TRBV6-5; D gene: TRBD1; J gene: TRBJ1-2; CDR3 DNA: TGTGCCAGCAGTCCGAAGACAGGGGCCTATGGCTACACCTTC; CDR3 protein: CASSPKTGAYGYTF
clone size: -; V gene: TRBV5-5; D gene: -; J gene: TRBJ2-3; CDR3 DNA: TGTGCCAGCAGCTTACAGCGGACGGATACGCAGTATTTT; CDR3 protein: CASSLQRTDTQYF
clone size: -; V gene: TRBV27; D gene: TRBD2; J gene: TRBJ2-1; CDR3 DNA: TGTGCCAGCAAACTAGCGGAAATTTACAATGAGCAGTTCTTC; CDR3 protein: CASKLAEIYNEQFF
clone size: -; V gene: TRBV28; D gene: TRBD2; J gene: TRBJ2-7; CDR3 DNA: TGTGCCAGCTATGGACTAGCGGGAGACGAGCAGTACTTC; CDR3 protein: CASYGLAGDEQYF
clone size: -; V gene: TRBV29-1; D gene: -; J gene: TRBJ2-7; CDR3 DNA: TGCAGCGTTGAGGAGGGGGCGAGGGGGGAGCAGTACTTC; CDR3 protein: CSVEEGARGEQYF
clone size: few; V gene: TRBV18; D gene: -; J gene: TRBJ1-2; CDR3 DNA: TGTGCCAGCTCTCAGAGTTGGGGGCAAGAAGGCCTCTATGGCTACACCTTC; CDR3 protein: CASSQSWGQEGLYGYTF
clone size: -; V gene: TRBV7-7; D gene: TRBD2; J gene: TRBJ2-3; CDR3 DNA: TGTGCTAGCAGCTTAAAGCGGGAGTTGACAGATACGCAGTATTTT; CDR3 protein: CASSLKRELTDTQYF
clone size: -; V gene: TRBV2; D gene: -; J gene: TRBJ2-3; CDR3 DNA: TGTGCCAGCAGCTCCGACTTTCTCGCCGCCACAGATACGCAGTATTTT; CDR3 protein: CASSSDFLAATDTQYF
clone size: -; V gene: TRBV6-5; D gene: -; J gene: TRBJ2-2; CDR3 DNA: TGTGCCAGCAGTTACAGCGGTCAGAACACCGGGGAGCTGTTTTTT; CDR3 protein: CASSYSGQNTGELFF
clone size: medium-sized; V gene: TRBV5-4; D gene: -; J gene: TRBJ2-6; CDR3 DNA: TGTGCCAGCAGCTCCCAGGGCAGAACTGGGGCCAACGTCCTGACTTTC; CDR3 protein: CASSSQGRTGANVLTF
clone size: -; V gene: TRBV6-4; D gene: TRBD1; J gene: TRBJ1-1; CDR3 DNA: TGTGCCAGCAGGATGACAGGGGGGTTGAACACTGAAGCTTTCTTT; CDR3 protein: CASRMTGGLNTEAFF
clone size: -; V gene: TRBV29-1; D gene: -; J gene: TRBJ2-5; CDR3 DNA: TGCAGCGTTGAAGCAGGGGAAGAGACCCAGTACTTC; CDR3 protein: CSVEAGEETQYF
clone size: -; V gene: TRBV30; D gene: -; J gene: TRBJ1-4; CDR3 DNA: TGTGCCTGGAGTTTGGGGCTGGGAGAAAAACTGTTTTTT; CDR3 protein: CAWSLGLGEKLFF
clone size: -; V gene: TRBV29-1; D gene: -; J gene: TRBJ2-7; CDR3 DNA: TGCAGCGTTGTTTATGACAGGCCCTCCTACGAGCAGTACTTC; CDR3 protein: CSVVYDRPSYEQYF
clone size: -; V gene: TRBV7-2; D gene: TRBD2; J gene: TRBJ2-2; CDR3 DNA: TGTGCCAGCAGCTCGACTAGCATGGCCGGGGAGCTGTTTTTT; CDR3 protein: CASSSTSMAGELFF
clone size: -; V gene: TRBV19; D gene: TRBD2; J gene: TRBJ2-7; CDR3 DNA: TGTGCCAGTAGACTAGCGGGGACCTACGAGCAGTACTTC; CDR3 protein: CASRLAGTYEQYF
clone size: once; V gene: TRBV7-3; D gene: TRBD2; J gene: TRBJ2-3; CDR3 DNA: TGTGCCAGCAGCTTGCTAGCGGGAGCCACAGATACGCAGTATTTT; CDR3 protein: CASSLLAGATDTQYF
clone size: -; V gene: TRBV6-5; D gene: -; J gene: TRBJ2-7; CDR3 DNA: TGTGCCAGCAGTTACTCCTTAGAAGGGGGCTACGAGCAGTACTTC; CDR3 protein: CASSYSLEGGYEQYF
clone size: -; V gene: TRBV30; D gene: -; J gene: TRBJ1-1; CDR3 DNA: TGTGCCTGGACCGTTCGAGGGTTCAACACTGAAGCTTTCTTT; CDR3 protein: CAWTVRGFNTEAFF
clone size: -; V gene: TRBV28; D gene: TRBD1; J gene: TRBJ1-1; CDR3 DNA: TGTGCCAGCACCGGGGACAGCATGAACACTGAAGCTTTCTTT; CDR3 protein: CASTGDSMNTEAFF
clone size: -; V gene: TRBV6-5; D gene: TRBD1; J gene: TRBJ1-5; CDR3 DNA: TGTGCCAGCAATGCCGGGACAGGGGGCAATCAGCCCCAGCATTTT; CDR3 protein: CASNAGTGGNQPQHF